This note documents a single T cell receptor beta chain sequence. This record comes from a study of blood T cell repertoires in COVID-19. About the research overall: COVID-19 samples collected from the United States, Italy and Spain covered acute and convalescent phases. Nucleic acid was either cDNA or gDNA, and it came from T cells, B-cell-depleted T cells, or PBMCs.

Authors' methods: Estimation of nucleated cell counts was performed using reference gene primer amplification. Data came from immunoSEQ multiplex PCR; TCRdb stores just in-frame clones and leaves some out. The DNA was the basis for D and trimming; V, J and clone size are from that table. The sample gives around 250,000 clones, approximately 84% of which show up once; around 4% is in the top ten. This receptor was obtained from a man aged 45-60 years with active or convalescent COVID-19. The sample was peripheral blood.

The CDR3, as DNA: TGTGCCAGCAGCTTGGCCAGGACTAGCGGGGGAGGGAGCACCGGGGAGCTGTTTTTT. It encodes CASSLARTSGGGSTGELFF. J is TRBJ2-2 and V is TRBV5-5, with 13 nucleotides matching TRBD2. After removal of 0 bases from V and 4 bases from J, the junction contained 9 bases not matched to a gene. This CDR3 is built from 19 residues. Germline loops: CDR1 SGHKS, CDR2 YYEKEE (reference sequence).